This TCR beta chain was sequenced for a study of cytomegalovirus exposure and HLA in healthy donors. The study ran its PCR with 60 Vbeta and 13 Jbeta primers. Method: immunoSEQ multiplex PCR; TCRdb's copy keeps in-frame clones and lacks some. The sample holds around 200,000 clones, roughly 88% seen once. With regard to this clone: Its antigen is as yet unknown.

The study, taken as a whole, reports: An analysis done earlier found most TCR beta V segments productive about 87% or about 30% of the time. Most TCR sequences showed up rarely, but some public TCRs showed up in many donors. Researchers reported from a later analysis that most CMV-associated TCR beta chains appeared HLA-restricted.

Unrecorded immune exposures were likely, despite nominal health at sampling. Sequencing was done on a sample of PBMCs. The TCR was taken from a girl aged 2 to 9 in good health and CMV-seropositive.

CDR3 sequence (DNA): TGTGCCACCAGCAGCGGTTACGGGACTAGCACAGATACGCAGTATTTT. Translation gives CATSSGYGTSTDTQYF. The chain combines TRBV15 with TRBJ2-3; possibly TRBD2 for D (6 bases). CDR3 length: 16 residues. V shed 3 bases and J shed 0 bases, with 13 bases lying between them. Germline V gene lookup returns CDR1 LNHNV and CDR2 YYDKDF (reference sequence).